This TCR beta chain stems from a study of cytomegalovirus exposure and HLA in healthy donors. General study results and limits: Other equally common chains were less clonally expanded than HLA-associated TCR beta chains, a later analysis showed. The authors later found TCR association rates varying by HLA locus, with DRB1 most and HLA-C fewest.

In regard to this clone: Its antigen remains unidentified.

The length of the CDR3 is 15 residues. Trimming stripped 4 bases from V and 0 bases from J, with 10 bases between. Germline V CDR1 and CDR2: SGHTA, FQGTGA. The study ran its PCR with 60 Vbeta and 13 Jbeta primers. Data came from immunoSEQ multiplex PCR; TCRdb stores just in-frame clones and leaves some out. The sample carries approximately 130,000 clones, more than 70% recorded once. The sequence came from a woman aged 50 to 60 in good health and CMV-seropositive. Sequencing used PBMCs. The V and J genes are TRBV7-3 and TRBJ2-1; tentatively, D is TRBD2 (6 bases). In DNA form, the CDR3 reads TGTGCCAGCAGCTCTCCGGGACTCTCCTACAATGAGCAGTTCTTC. Residues: CASSSPGLSYNEQFF.